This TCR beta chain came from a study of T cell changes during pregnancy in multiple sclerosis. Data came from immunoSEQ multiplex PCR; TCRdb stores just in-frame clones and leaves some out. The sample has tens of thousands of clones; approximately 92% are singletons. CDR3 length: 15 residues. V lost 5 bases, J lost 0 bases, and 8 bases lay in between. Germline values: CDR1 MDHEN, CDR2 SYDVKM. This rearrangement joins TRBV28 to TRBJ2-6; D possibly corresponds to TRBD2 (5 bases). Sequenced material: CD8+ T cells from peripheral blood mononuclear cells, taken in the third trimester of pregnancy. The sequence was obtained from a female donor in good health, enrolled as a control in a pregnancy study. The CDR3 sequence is CASSLGLSGANVLTF. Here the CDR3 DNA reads TGTGCCAGCAGTCTCGGACTCTCTGGGGCCAACGTCCTGACTTTC.